This TCR beta chain was captured by sequencing in a study of T cells after yellow fever vaccination. Study-wide findings and caveats: Reappearing after the booster were most of the clones from primary vaccination (about 96% CD4, 88% CD8).

As concerns this clonotype: Its antigen is not known.

This CDR3 region has 16 residues. After removal of 5 bases from V and 7 bases from J, the junction contained 8 bases not matched to a gene. Germline V lookup: CDR1 MNHNS, CDR2 SASEGT. TCRdb analysed the 5' RACE reads with MiXCR anew, one entry per CDR3 protein. Of roughly 240,000 distinct CDR3 sequences listed, about 7% are singletons. The material sequenced was CD4+ T cells sorted from PBMCs, taken on the day of the yellow fever booster vaccination. This TCR was sampled from a man aged 25-45 years who received the YFV17D yellow fever vaccine. The chain recombines TRBV6-1 with TRBJ2-2; 12 bases fit TRBD2. CDR3 loop: CASSQTSGSFSGELFF. CDR3 bases: TGTGCCAGCAGTCAGACTAGCGGGAGTTTCAGCGGGGAGCTGTTTTTT.